These T cell receptor beta chains were read from a single sample in a study of cytomegalovirus exposure and HLA in healthy donors. Measured with immunoSEQ multiplex PCR; TCRdb has only the in-frame clones, and not every one. The sample has approximately 190,000 clones, 81% seen once. The sequencing sample was made of PBMCs. Receptor source: a man aged 45 to 65 in good health and CMV-seronegative. The CDR3 runs from the conserved cysteine through the conserved F or W. Each record gives: CDR3 protein, CDR3 DNA, V gene, J gene, D gene, clone size. D genes are given only for firm matches. Some rows have no size entry. The others give once, few or many, or a class for an expanded clone.

CASSGLGYQETQYF	TGTGCCAGCAGCGGACTAGGTTATCAAGAGACCCAGTACTTC	TRBV11-1	TRBJ2-5	TRBD2	.
CSSGQDYNEQFF	TGTTCCAGCGGGCAGGACTACAATGAGCAGTTCTTC	TRBV7-9	TRBJ2-1	.	.
CASTYVRGLATEAFF	TGTGCCAGCACCTACGTCAGGGGGCTGGCCACTGAAGCTTTCTTT	TRBV7-9	TRBJ1-1	TRBD1	.
CASSLGPGQGLFF	TGTGCCAGCAGCCTCGGACCCGGACAGGGGCTGTTTTTT	TRBV14	TRBJ2-2	TRBD1	.
CASSQDRAGGSPLHF	TGCGCCAGCAGCCAAGATAGGGCGGGTGGTTCACCCCTCCACTTT	TRBV4-3	TRBJ1-6	.	medium-sized
CASSYHGQGKGNTIYF	TGTGCCAGCAGTTACCACGGACAGGGGAAAGGAAACACCATATATTTT	TRBV6-5	TRBJ1-3	TRBD1	.
CASSGVEGNQPQHF	TGTGCCAGCAGTGGGGTGGAGGGCAATCAGCCCCAGCATTTT	TRBV6-6	TRBJ1-5	.	.
CASSLVGGGEKLFF	TGTGCCAGCAGCTTAGTGGGGGGGGGCGAAAAACTGTTTTTT	TRBV7-9	TRBJ1-4	.	once
CASSLWLAGEETQYF	TGTGCCAGCAGCTTATGGCTAGCGGGGGAAGAGACCCAGTACTTC	TRBV7-8	TRBJ2-5	TRBD2	.
CASSLGQGNSGNTIYF	TGTGCCAGCTCACTTGGACAGGGAAACTCTGGAAACACCATATATTTT	TRBV18	TRBJ1-3	TRBD1	.
CASSKGTGAAVTGELFF	TGTGCCAGTAGTAAAGGGACAGGGGCCGCGGTCACCGGGGAGCTGTTTTTT	TRBV19	TRBJ2-2	TRBD1	.
CSSSGQGSTRYGYTF	TGTTCCAGCAGTGGACAGGGCTCGACCCGGTATGGCTACACCTTC	TRBV7-9	TRBJ1-2	TRBD1	.
CASEGGETQYF	TGTGCCAGCGAGGGTGGGGAGACCCAGTACTTC	TRBV7-9	TRBJ2-5	.	.
CASRTGSGNTIYF	TGTGCCAGTAGAACCGGGAGCGGAAACACCATATATTTT	TRBV19	TRBJ1-3	.	.
CATSRDLRRLGQETQYF	TGTGCCACCAGCAGAGATCTTAGGAGGTTGGGTCAAGAGACCCAGTACTTC	TRBV15	TRBJ2-5	.	.
CASSRLDGDETQYF	TGTGCCAGCAGTCGGCTCGACGGGGATGAGACCCAGTACTTC	TRBV6-5	TRBJ2-5	.	.
CASSLEGLDYEQYF	TGTGCCAGCAGCTTAGAGGGACTCGACTACGAGCAGTACTTC	TRBV7-8	TRBJ2-7	.	.
CASSQDTGLGTEAFF	TGCGCCAGCAGCCAAGATACGGGGTTGGGCACTGAAGCTTTCTTT	TRBV4-1	TRBJ1-1	.	.
CASRPALGEQFF	TGTGCCAGCAGGCCAGCGTTGGGTGAGCAGTTCTTC	TRBV27	TRBJ2-1	.	.
CASSHPPQGPGTGELFF	TGCGCCAGCAGCCACCCCCCCCAGGGGCCGGGTACCGGGGAGCTGTTTTTT	TRBV4-3	TRBJ2-2	.	.
CASRDRGETQYF	TGTGCCAGCCGGGACAGGGGAGAGACCCAGTACTTC	TRBV19	TRBJ2-5	TRBD1	.
CAISETGAADTQYF	TGTGCCATCAGTGAGACAGGGGCGGCAGATACGCAGTATTTT	TRBV10-3	TRBJ2-3	TRBD1	.
CASSAGQLNTEAFF	TGTGCCAGCAGCGCAGGACAGTTAAACACTGAAGCTTTCTTT	TRBV7-2	TRBJ1-1	.	.
CASGWGGLAVTETQYF	TGTGCTAGTGGTTGGGGGGGGTTAGCGGTTACGGAGACCCAGTACTTC	TRBV12-5	TRBJ2-5	TRBD2	.
CASSVNTGFNEQFF	TGTGCCAGCAGCGTCAACACAGGCTTCAATGAGCAGTTCTTC	TRBV9	TRBJ2-1	.	once
CASIFGAEASGYTF	TGTGCCAGCATTTTCGGCGCGGAGGCCTCCGGCTACACCTTC	TRBV5-6	TRBJ1-2	.	.
CASSFTRDEQFF	TGTGCCAGCAGTTTCACGCGGGATGAGCAGTTCTTC	TRBV2	TRBJ2-1	.	.
CASSADREPYGYTF	TGTGCCAGCAGCGCCGACAGGGAACCCTATGGCTACACCTTC	TRBV9	TRBJ1-2	TRBD1	.
CASSPSRGGSSYNEQFF	TGCGCCAGCAGCCCCTCACGGGGGGGTAGCTCCTACAATGAGCAGTTCTTC	TRBV5-1	TRBJ2-1	TRBD2	few
CASSFHRGGQPQHF	TGTGCCAGCAGCTTCCACAGGGGAGGCCAGCCCCAGCATTTT	TRBV5-6	TRBJ1-5	TRBD1	.
CASSRNQDRHF	TGTGCCAGCAGTCGTAATCAAGACAGGCATTTT	TRBV28	TRBJ1-5	.	few
CASSQETQISYNSPLHF	TGCGCCAGCAGCCAAGAGACACAGATCTCCTATAATTCACCCCTCCACTTT	TRBV4-1	TRBJ1-6	.	.
CASSPIGQGGFEQYF	TGTGCCAGCAGTCCGATCGGACAGGGAGGGTTCGAGCAGTACTTC	TRBV7-8	TRBJ2-7	.	many
CASSLTGGKEQPQHF	TGTGCCAGCAGTTTAACAGGGGGAAAAGAACAGCCCCAGCATTTT	TRBV7-9	TRBJ1-5	TRBD1	.
CASSRGPGYGYTF	TGCGCCAGCAGCCGAGGTCCCGGCTATGGCTACACCTTC	TRBV4-3	TRBJ1-2	.	few
CSVGGGSRPTDTQYF	TGCAGCGTTGGAGGCGGCAGCCGGCCCACAGATACGCAGTATTTT	TRBV29-1	TRBJ2-3	.	few
CASSQDSRGNYGYTF	TGCGCCAGCAGCCAAGATTCCAGGGGCAACTATGGCTACACCTTC	TRBV4-3	TRBJ1-2	.	once
CASEDTGGKETQYF	TGTGCTAGTGAGGATACGGGGGGGAAAGAGACCCAGTACTTC	TRBV12-5	TRBJ2-5	TRBD2	.
CASSVSVTGDRNYGYTF	TGTGCCAGCAGCGTATCCGTCACTGGGGACAGGAACTATGGCTACACCTTC	TRBV9	TRBJ1-2	TRBD1	.
CASSGAYGYTF	TGTGCCAGCAGTGGGGCTTATGGCTACACCTTC	TRBV6-1	TRBJ1-2	.	.
CATPTDTGELFF	TGTGCCACCCCGACAGATACCGGGGAGCTGTTTTTT	TRBV6-1	TRBJ2-2	.	.
CASSYPYSTVDYGYTF	TGTGCCAGCAGTTATCCTTATTCGACAGTAGACTATGGCTACACCTTC	TRBV6-6	TRBJ1-2	.	.
CASSLDRGPDYGYTF	TGCGCCAGCAGCTTGGACAGGGGGCCGGACTATGGCTACACCTTC	TRBV5-1	TRBJ1-2	TRBD1	.
CASSGDRGLRWTQYF	TGTGCCAGCAGCGGGGACAGGGGGCTAAGGTGGACGCAGTATTTT	TRBV2	TRBJ2-3	TRBD1	.
CASSLNRVYSPLHF	TGTGCCAGCAGTTTGAACAGGGTTTATTCACCCCTCCACTTT	TRBV27	TRBJ1-6	.	once
CSVEIWDRGPLRDYGYTF	TGCAGCGTTGAAATATGGGACAGGGGGCCCCTTCGGGACTATGGCTACACCTTC	TRBV29-1	TRBJ1-2	TRBD1	once
CASSLDHGTGYEQYF	TGCGCCAGCAGCCTGGACCACGGGACAGGTTACGAGCAGTACTTC	TRBV4-1	TRBJ2-7	TRBD1	.
CASSVAGGRTDTQYF	TGTGCCAGCAGTGTGGCGGGGGGCCGGACAGATACGCAGTATTTT	TRBV27	TRBJ2-3	TRBD2	.
CASSPYPAETQYF	TGTGCCAGCAGCCCTTACCCAGCGGAGACCCAGTACTTC	TRBV11-1	TRBJ2-5	.	.
CASSVGRGQGTQYF	TGTGCCAGCAGTGTTGGCAGGGGGCAGGGGACCCAGTACTTC	TRBV6-1	TRBJ2-5	TRBD1	.
CASSAGTGAGTGELFF	TGTGCCAGCAGCGCCGGGACAGGGGCTGGGACCGGGGAGCTGTTTTTT	TRBV7-2	TRBJ2-2	TRBD1	once
CASSLRLAAYNEQFF	TGTGCCAGCAGCTTAAGACTAGCGGCGTACAATGAGCAGTTCTTC	TRBV11-2	TRBJ2-1	TRBD2	.
CASSLWASSGNTIYF	TGCGCCAGCAGCTTATGGGCGAGCTCTGGAAACACCATATATTTT	TRBV5-1	TRBJ1-3	.	.
CASSDSGAGGSDTQYF	TGTGCCAGCAGTGACTCGGGAGCGGGGGGGTCAGATACGCAGTATTTT	TRBV6-4	TRBJ2-3	TRBD2	medium-sized
CASSPRWGRAYNEQFF	TGTGCCAGCAGCCCACGATGGGGGCGCGCCTACAATGAGCAGTTCTTC	TRBV27	TRBJ2-1	.	.